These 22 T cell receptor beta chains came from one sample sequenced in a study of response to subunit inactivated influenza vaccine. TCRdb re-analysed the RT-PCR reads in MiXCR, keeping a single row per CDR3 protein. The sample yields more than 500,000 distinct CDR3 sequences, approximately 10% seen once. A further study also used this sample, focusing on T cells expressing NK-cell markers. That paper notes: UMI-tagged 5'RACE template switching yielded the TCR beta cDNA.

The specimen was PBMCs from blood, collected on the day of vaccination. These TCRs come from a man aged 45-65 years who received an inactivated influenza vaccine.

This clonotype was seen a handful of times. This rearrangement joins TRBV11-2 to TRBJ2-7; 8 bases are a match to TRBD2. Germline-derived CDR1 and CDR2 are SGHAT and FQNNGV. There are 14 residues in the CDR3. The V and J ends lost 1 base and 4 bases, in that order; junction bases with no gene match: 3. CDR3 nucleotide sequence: TGTGCCAGCAGCTTAGTGGGACTAGATTACGAGCAGTACTTC. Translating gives CASSLVGLDYEQYF.

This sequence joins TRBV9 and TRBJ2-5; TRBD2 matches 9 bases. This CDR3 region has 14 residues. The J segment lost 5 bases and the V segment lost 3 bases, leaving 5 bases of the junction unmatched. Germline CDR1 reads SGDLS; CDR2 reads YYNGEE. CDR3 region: CASSGGLARETQYF. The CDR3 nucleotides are TGTGCCAGCAGCGGAGGACTAGCGCGGGAGACCCAGTACTTC. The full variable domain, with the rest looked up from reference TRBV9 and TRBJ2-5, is DSGVTQTPKHLITATGQRVTLRCSPRSGDLSVYWYQQSLDQGLQFLIQYYNGEERAKGNILERFSAQQFPDLHSELNLSSLELGDSALYFCASSGGLARETQYFGPGTRLLVL.

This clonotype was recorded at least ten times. DNA for the CDR3: TGTGCCAGCAGTTTAGGTGCGGTAACGGTGACCCAGTACTTC. Its translation is CASSLGAVTVTQYF. The chain employs TRBV12-3 or TRBV12-4 and TRBJ2-5; D is unclear. This CDR3 is 14 amino acids long. V lost 1 base, J lost 7 bases, and 13 bases lay in between.

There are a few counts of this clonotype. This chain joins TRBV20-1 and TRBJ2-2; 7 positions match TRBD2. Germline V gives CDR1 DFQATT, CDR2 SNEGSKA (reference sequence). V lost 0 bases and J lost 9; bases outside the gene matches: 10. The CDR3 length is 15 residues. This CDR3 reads CSARDGAGEVRELFF. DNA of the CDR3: TGCAGTGCTAGAGATGGTGCGGGAGAGGTCCGGGAGCTGTTTTTT.

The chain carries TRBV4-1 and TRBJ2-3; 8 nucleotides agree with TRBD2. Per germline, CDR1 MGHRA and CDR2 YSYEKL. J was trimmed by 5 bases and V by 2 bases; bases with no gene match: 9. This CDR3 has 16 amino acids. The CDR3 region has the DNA TGCGCCAGCAGCCAACATAGCGGGGTCCCTTTAGATACGCAGTATTTT. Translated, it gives CASSQHSGVPLDTQYF.

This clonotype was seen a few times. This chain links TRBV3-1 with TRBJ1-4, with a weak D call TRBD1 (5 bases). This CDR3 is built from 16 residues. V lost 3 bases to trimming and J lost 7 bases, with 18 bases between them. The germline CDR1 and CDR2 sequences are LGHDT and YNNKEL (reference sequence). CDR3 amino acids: CASSHEAQGRGEKLFF. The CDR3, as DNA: TGTGCCAGCAGCCATGAAGCCCAGGGTCGGGGTGAAAAACTGTTTTTT.

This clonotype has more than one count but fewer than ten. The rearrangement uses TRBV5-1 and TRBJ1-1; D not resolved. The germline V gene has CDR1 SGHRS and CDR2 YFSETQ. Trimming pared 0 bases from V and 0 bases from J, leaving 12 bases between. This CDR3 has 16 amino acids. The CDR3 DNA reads TGCGCCAGCAGCTTGGGCCGTTACAGCATGAACACTGAAGCTTTCTTT. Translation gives CASSLGRYSMNTEAFF.

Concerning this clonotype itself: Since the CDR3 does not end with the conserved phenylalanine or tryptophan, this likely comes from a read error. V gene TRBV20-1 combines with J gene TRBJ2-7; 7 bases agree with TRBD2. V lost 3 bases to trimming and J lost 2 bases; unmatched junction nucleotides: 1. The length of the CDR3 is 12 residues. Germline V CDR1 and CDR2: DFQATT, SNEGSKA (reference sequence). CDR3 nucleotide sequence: TGCAGTGCTAGCGGGGGGACCTACGAGCAGTACTTA. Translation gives CSASGGTYEQYL.

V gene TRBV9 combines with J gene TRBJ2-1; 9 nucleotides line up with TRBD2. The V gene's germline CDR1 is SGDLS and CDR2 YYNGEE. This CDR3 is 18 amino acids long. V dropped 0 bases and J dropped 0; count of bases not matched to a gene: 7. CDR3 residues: CASSVESGRTFSYNEQFF. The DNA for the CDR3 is TGTGCCAGCAGCGTAGAGAGCGGGAGGACTTTCTCCTACAATGAGCAGTTCTTC.

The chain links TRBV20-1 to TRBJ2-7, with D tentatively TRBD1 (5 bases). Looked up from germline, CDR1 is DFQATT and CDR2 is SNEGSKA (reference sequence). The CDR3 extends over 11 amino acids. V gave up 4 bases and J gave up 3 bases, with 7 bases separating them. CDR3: CSAKGDYEQYF. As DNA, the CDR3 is TGCAGTGCTAAAGGGGACTACGAGCAGTACTTC.

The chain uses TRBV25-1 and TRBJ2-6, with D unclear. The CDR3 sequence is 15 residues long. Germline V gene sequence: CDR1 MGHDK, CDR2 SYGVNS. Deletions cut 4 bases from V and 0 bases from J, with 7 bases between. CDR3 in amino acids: CASSGPFSGANVLTF. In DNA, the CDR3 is TGTGCCAGCAGTGGTCCGTTCTCTGGGGCCAACGTCCTGACTTTC.

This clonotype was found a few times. The CDR3 coding sequence is TGCAGTGCTAGTGGCCAGTTGAAGGGGAGCTCCTACAATGAGCAGTTCTTC. Translating it yields CSASGQLKGSSYNEQFF. The rearrangement joins TRBV20-1 to TRBJ2-1; D is possibly TRBD1 or TRBD2 (5 bases each). The CDR3 length is 17 residues. Germline V gene data show CDR1 as DFQATT and CDR2 as SNEGSKA (reference sequence). V gave up 3 bases and J gave up 0 bases, with 18 bases separating them.

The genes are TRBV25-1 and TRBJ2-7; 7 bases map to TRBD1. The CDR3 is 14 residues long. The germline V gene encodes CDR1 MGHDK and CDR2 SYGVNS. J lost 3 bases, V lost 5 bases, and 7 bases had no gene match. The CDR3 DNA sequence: TGTGCCAGCAGTTTGACAGGGACAGTCTACGAGCAGTACTTC. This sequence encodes CASSLTGTVYEQYF.

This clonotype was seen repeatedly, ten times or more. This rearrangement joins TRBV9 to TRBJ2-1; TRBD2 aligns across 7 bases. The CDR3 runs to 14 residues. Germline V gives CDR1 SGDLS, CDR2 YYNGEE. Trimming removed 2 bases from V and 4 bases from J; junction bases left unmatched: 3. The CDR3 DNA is TGTGCCAGCAGCGTTGGCGGGAGATACAATGAGCAGTTCTTC. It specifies CASSVGGRYNEQFF.

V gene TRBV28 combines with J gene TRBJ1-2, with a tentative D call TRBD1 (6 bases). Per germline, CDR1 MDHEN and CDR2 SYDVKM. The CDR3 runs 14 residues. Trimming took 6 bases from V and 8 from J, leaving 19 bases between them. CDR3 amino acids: CASRTDSTLRGYTF. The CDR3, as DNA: TGTGCCAGCAGAACGGACAGTACACTACGAGGCTACACCTTC.

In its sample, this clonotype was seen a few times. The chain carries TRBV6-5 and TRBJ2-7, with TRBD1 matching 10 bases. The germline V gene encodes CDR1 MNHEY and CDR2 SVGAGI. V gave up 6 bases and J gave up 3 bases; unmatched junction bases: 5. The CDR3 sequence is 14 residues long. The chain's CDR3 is CASRLGTGVYEQYF. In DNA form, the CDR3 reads TGTGCCAGCAGATTAGGGACAGGGGTCTACGAGCAGTACTTC.

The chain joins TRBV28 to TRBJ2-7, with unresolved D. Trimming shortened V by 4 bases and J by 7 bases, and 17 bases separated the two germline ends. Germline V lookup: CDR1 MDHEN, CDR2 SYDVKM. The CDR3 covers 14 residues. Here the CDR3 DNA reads TGTGCCAGCAGTTCCCCGGTTTTTGCGTGGGAGCAGTACTTC. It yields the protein CASSSPVFAWEQYF.

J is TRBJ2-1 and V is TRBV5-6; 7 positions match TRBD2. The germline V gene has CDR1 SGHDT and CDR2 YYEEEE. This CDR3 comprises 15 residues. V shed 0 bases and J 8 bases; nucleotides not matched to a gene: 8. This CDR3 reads CASSLVRTSGDEQFF. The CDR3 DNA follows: TGTGCCAGCAGCTTGGTTAGGACTAGTGGGGATGAGCAGTTCTTC.

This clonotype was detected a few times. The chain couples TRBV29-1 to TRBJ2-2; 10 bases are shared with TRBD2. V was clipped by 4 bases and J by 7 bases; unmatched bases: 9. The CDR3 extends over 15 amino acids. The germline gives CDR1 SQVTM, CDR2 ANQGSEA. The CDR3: CSVATSGAQGGELFF. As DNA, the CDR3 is TGCAGCGTTGCCACTAGCGGGGCCCAGGGCGGGGAGCTGTTTTTT.

The CDR3 here is CASSPGQGGIGELFF. DNA for the CDR3: TGTGCCAGCAGTCCGGGACAGGGAGGCATCGGGGAGCTGTTTTTT. V is TRBV6-1 and J is TRBJ2-2, with TRBD1 matching over 9 bases. The CDR3 runs 15 residues. The V gene's germline CDR1 is MNHNS and CDR2 SASEGT. The V segment lost 5 bases and the J segment 7 bases; nucleotides outside the gene matches: 8.

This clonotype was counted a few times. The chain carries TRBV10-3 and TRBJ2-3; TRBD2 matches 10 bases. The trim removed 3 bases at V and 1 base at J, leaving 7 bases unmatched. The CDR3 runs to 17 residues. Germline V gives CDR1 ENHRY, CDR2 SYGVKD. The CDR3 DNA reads TGTGCCATCAGTGAAAACAGACTAGCGGGCGGCACAGATACGCAGTATTTT. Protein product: CAISENRLAGGTDTQYF.

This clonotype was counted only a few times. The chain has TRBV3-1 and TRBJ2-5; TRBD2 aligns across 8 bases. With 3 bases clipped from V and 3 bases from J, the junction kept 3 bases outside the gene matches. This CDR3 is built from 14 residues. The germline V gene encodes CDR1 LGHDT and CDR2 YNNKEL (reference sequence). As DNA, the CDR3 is TGTGCCAGCAGCCATAAAGCGGGAGAAGAGACCCAGTACTTC. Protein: CASSHKAGEETQYF.